The clone carrying this T cell receptor beta chain was seen at least ten times. This sample stems from a study of early T cells in non-severe SARS-CoV-2 infection. TCRdb ran MiXCR on the 5' RACE reads and lists one entry per CDR3 protein. The sample carries 39,000 or so distinct CDR3 sequences, around 5.8% recorded once. Trimming removed 1 base at V and 0 bases at J, with 11 bases between. This CDR3 has 16 amino acids. Germline CDR1 SGHNT, CDR2 YYREEE (reference sequence). The sequencing here drew on whole blood, taken at baseline. The TCR originated in an adult who was a healthcare worker with PCR-confirmed SARS-CoV-2 infection or an uninfected control (not recorded which). The rearrangement links TRBV5-4 to TRBJ2-1; D is ambiguous. Here the CDR3 reads CASSLNLGSSYNEQFF. The CDR3 nucleotides read TGTGCCAGCAGCTTGAATCTGGGAAGCTCCTACAATGAGCAGTTCTTC.